The clone carrying this TCR beta chain was seen a handful of times. Original processing notes: By means of reference gene primer amplification, nucleated cell counts were estimated. The table came from immunoSEQ multiplex PCR; TCRdb's copy has only in-frame clones and leaves some out. That table supplies the V and J calls and clone size; D and trimming were determined from the DNA. Found here are about 250,000 clones, around nine tenths of them singletons; the top ten hold 3%. The V gene end was trimmed by 1 base and the J gene end by 12 bases; junction bases not matched to a gene: 10. Germline CDR1 is SEHNR and CDR2 is FQNEAQ (reference sequence). This CDR3 has 14 amino acids. The data are from a study of blood T cell repertoires in COVID-19. As for the study in general: Samples of COVID-19 (acute and convalescent) were obtained from the United States, Italy and Spain. T cells, B-cell-depleted T cells, or PBMCs provided the cDNA or gDNA that served as material.

The receptor was derived from a man aged 18 to 29 with active or convalescent COVID-19. The sample was peripheral blood. The chain recombines TRBV7-9 with TRBJ1-2, with 8 bases matching TRBD1. The CDR3 DNA reads TGTGCCAGCAGCTTAGGCCAGGGGGCGTTATTGGACACCTTC. It yields the protein CASSLGQGALLDTF.